Detailed here is one T cell receptor beta chain. The record originates from a study of T cells after somatic rescue of genetic block. The V gene's germline CDR1 is MNHNS and CDR2 SASEGT. V dropped 4 bases and J dropped 2 bases, with 21 bases sitting between them. The CDR3 has 17 residues. The repertoire was sequenced with immunoSEQ multiplex PCR; TCRdb's copy has only in-frame clones and lacks some. The table lists 9,500 to 15,000 clones, under 85% of them singletons. This chain connects TRBV6-1 to TRBJ2-7; D is possibly TRBD1 (6 bases). The sequence was obtained from a boy between 5 and 17 years old. Sequencing was performed on peripheral blood mononuclear cells (PBMCs). The CDR3 DNA reads TGTGCCAGCAGTGCCTCATATACAGGGAAATCGACCTACGAGCAGTACTTC. Its translation: CASSASYTGKSTYEQYF.